This T cell receptor (beta chain) emerged from a study of T cell responses to AZD1222 COVID-19 vaccine. Points from the study as a whole: The breadth and depth of Spike-specific TCRs increased once two AZD1222 doses had been given. It should be noted that donors were predominantly white British and more often female, and clonal diversity was possibly underestimated. Reportedly, close to half of spike-specific TCRs are directed against unmutated variant regions.

In the case of this clone: Its antigen remains unknown.

The junction had 3 bases not matched to a gene; V was cut back by 4 bases and J by 1 base. CDR3 length: 15 amino acids. The germline CDR1 and CDR2 sequences are LNHDA and SQIVND (reference sequence). Profiling relied on immunoSEQ multiplex PCR, and the TCRdb table lists in-frame clones only, not all of them. The repertoire holds tens of thousands of clones, with around nine tenths as singletons. The receptor was derived from an adult in good health. The sample in question was peripheral blood, obtained on day 0 of AZD1222 vaccination. The chain is built from TRBV19 and TRBJ1-5; 8 nucleotides align to TRBD1. The CDR3 spells CASSRDRRSNQPQHF. The CDR3 DNA follows: TGTGCCAGTAGTAGGGACAGGCGGAGCAATCAGCCCCAGCATTTT.